This T cell receptor (beta chain) was identified in a study of cytomegalovirus exposure and HLA in healthy donors. This CDR3 is built from 16 residues. V dropped 2 bases and J dropped 0 bases, with 11 bases sitting between them. CDR1 and CDR2 from the germline V gene are MNHEY and SMNVEV (reference sequence). At collection, donors were nominally healthy, but unrecorded immune exposures were probable. Primers: 60 Vbeta forward and 13 Jbeta reverse. Sequencing used immunoSEQ multiplex PCR; TCRdb keeps in-frame clones, though not all of them. The sample consists of fewer than 250,000 clones, just under 75% of them appearing once.

Material for sequencing was PBMCs. This clonotype originated in a man aged 30-40 years in good health and CMV-seropositive. This rearrangement joins TRBV27 to TRBJ1-3; TRBD1 might be the D (5 bases). CDR3 amino acids: CASSLGAGFSGNTIYF. DNA of the CDR3: TGTGCCAGCAGTTTAGGGGCGGGGTTCTCTGGAAACACCATATATTTT.